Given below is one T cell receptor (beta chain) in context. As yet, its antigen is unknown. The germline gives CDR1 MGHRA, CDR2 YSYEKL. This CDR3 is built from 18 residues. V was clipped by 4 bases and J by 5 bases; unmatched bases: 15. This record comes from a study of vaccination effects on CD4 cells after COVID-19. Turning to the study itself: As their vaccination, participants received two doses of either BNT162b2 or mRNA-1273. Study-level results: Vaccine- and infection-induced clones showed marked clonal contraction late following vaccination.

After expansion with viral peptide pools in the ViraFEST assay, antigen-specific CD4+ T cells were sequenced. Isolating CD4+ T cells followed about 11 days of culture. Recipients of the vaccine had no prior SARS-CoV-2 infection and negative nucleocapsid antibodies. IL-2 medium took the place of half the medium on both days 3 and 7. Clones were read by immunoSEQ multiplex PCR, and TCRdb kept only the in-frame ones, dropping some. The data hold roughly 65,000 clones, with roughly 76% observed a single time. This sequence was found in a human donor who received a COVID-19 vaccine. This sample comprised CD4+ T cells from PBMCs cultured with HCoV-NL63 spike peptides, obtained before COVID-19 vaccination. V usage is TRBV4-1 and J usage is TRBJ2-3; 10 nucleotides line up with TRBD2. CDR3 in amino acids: CASSPLQAGTSARDTQYF. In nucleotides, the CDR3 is TGCGCCAGCAGCCCGTTACAGGCCGGGACTAGCGCGAGAGATACGCAGTATTTT.